Listed here is a single T cell receptor beta chain. This sample is part of a study of Ad26.COV2.S vaccination and SARS-CoV-2 variants. Assay used: immunoSEQ multiplex PCR; TCRdb lists only in-frame clones, some missing. Here the sample spans under 150,000 clones, roughly 85% being singletons. The sequence was obtained from a human donor who had recovered from COVID-19. The sample here was peripheral blood, taken after recovery from COVID-19.

The CDR3 reads CASATPDGVQYF. The CDR3 nucleotides read TGTGCTAGTGCCACACCGGACGGGGTGCAGTACTTC. The rearrangement uses TRBV12-5 and TRBJ2-7, with D perhaps TRBD2 (5 bases). The germline gives CDR1 LGHNT, CDR2 FRNRAP. The CDR3 has 12 residues. Trimming left V 7 bases short and J 9 bases short, with 16 bases between.